The TCR beta chain described here comes from a study of T cell clones after liver transplantation. Study details: Standard immunosuppression, with no induction, continued until 12-24 months after transplant.

Unstimulated PBMCs were sorted into CD3+CD4+ and CD3+CD8+ populations. TCRdb's copy holds only in-frame clones and misses some; the assay was immunoSEQ multiplex PCR. The table has about 45,000 clones, roughly 86% seen once. Germline-derived CDR1 and CDR2 are SGHVS and FNYEAQ. Trimming removed 0 bases at V and 0 bases at J, with 6 bases between. The CDR3 spans 15 residues. The J gene is TRBJ1-5, the V gene TRBV7-6, with a tentative D call TRBD1 (6 bases). The sequence was collected from a human patient who received a liver transplant. Some T cells may arise from the graft donor. The sample in question was CD4+ T cells from blood, obtained 24 months after liver transplant. The DNA for the CDR3 is TGTGCCAGCAGCTTAGCAGGGGGTAGCAATCAGCCCCAGCATTTT. Amino acids: CASSLAGGSNQPQHF.